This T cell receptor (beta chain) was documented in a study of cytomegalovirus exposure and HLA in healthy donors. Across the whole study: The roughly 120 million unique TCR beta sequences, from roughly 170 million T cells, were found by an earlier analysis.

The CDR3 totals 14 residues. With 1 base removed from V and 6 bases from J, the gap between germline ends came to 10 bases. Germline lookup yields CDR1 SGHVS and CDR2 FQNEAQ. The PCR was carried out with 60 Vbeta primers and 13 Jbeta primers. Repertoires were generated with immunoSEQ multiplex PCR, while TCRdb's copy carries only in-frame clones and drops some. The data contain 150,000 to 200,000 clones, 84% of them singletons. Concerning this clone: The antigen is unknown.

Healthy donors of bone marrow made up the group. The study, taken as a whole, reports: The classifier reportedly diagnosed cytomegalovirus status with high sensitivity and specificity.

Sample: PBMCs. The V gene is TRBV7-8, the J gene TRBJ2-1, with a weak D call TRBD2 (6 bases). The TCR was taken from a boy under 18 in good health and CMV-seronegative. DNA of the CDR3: TGTGCCAGCAGCTTAGGGAGACTAGGCAATGAGCAGTTCTTC. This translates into CASSLGRLGNEQFF.